This T cell receptor (beta chain) was captured by sequencing in a study of blood T cell repertoires in COVID-19. On the study more broadly: COVID-19 samples collected from the United States, Italy and Spain covered acute and convalescent phases. Sample material is recorded as cDNA or gDNA derived from T cells, B-cell-depleted T cells, or PBMCs.

Authors' analysis steps: Researchers report that nucleated cell counts were estimated from reference gene primer amplification. Clones were read by immunoSEQ multiplex PCR, and TCRdb kept only the in-frame ones, dropping some. The DNA gave D and trimming, while V, J and clone size come from that table. The data hold 95,000 to 100,000 clones, with about 87% observed a single time. CDR3 size: 14 residues. Germline V CDR1 and CDR2: MNHEY, SMNVEV (reference sequence). Trimming took off 3 bases at V and 6 bases at J, with 14 bases between the two ends. The gene calls are TRBV27 and TRBJ1-1, with D uncertain. Input material: peripheral blood. This receptor was obtained from a woman in her twenties or thirties with acute or convalescent COVID-19. The CDR3 DNA reads as TGTGCCAGCAGTTTGGTTATTTCGGGATCTGAAGCTTTCTTT. Protein sequence: CASSLVISGSEAFF.